A single TCR beta chain is shown here with its context. V was clipped by 0 bases and J by 5 bases, with 13 bases between them. CDR3 length equals 15 residues. Germline V lookup: CDR1 LNHNV, CDR2 YYDKDF (reference sequence). The sample comes from a study of OX40 agonist ivuxolimab in advanced cancers. On the study more broadly: Patients' therapy was ivuxolimab, an antibody that acts as an agonist of OX40 (CD134). From about 23 to 85 years was the age range, with a mean of around 56 years, and about 78% were male.

Sequenced by immunoSEQ multiplex PCR; TCRdb stores in-frame clones only, minus some. The repertoire has roughly 80,000 clones, roughly 93% of them found once; the top ten carry 5.5% to 7%. A history of autoimmune disease or systemic immunosuppression excluded patients. Sample: CD4+ or CD8+ T cells sorted from blood, taken in a trial of the OX40 agonist ivuxolimab. The chain employs TRBV15 and TRBJ2-5, with D perhaps TRBD1 (5 bases). The clonotype was recovered from an adult with an advanced solid tumor such as melanoma, head and neck, liver or kidney cancer. DNA for the CDR3: TGTGCCACCAGCAGAGATGCAGGGCTGGGGGAGACCCAGTACTTC. It codes for CATSRDAGLGETQYF.